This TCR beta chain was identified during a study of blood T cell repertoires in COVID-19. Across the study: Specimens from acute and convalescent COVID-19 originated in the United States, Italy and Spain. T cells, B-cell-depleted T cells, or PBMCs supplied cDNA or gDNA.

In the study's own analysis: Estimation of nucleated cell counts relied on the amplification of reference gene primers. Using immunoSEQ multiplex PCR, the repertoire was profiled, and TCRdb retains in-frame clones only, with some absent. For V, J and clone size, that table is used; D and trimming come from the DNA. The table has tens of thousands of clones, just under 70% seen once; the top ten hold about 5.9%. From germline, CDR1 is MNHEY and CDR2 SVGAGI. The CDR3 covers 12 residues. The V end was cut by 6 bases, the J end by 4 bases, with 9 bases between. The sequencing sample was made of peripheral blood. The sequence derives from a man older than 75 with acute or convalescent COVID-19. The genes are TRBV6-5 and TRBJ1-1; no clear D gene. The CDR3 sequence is CASRREGTEAFF. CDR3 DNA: TGTGCCAGCAGGCGGGAAGGCACTGAAGCTTTCTTT.